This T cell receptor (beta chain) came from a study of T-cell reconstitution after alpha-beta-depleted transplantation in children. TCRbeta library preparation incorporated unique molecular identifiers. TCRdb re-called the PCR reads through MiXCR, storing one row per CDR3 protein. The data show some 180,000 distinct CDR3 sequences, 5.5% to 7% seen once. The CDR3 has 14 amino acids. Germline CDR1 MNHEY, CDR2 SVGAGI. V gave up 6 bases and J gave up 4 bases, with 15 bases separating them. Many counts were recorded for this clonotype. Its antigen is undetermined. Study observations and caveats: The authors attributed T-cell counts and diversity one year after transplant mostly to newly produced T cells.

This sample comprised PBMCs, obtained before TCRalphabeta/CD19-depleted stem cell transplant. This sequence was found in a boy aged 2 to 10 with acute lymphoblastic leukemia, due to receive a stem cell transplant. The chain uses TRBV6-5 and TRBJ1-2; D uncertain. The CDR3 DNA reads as TGTGCCAGCAGGGGGTCGGTTGAGTTCTATGGCTACACCTTC. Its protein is CASRGSVEFYGYTF.